The 22 T cell receptor beta chains below were found in one sample sequenced in a study of cytomegalovirus exposure and HLA in healthy donors (dated by TCRdb to about 2017). Receptors were amplified or captured by the immunoSEQ multiplex PCR assay. The multiplex PCR relied on a mix of 60 forward primers for TCR Vbeta segments and 13 reverse primers for TCR Jbeta segments. TCRdb carries this immuneACCESS record with in-frame sequences only. Its versions omit some clonotypes, under half of them owing to an unresolved V gene in the studies checked, with the rest unexplained. Present in this sample are some 150,000 clones, approximately 61% of which were seen just once. 2% to 3% of the sample is taken by the ten largest. The source material was PBMCs. Receptors were obtained from a woman in her 40s in good health and CMV-seronegative.

Written as DNA, the CDR3 is TGTGCCAGCAGACGCTCGGGACAGGGGGGTTACAATGAGCAGTTCTTC. Protein sequence: CASRRSGQGGYNEQFF. This chain links TRBV28 with TRBJ2-1, with 11 bases lining up with TRBD1. Trimming at V came to 6 bases and at J to 4 bases, leaving 8 bases not matched to a gene. The CDR3 sequence is 16 residues long. CDR1 and CDR2 from the germline V gene are MDHEN and SYDVKM.

Only a few counts were recorded for this clone. CDR3 nucleotides: TGCGCCAGCAGCCAAGATAGGGGCAACACTGAAGCTTTCTTT. It is translated as CASSQDRGNTEAFF. The genes are TRBV4-3 and TRBJ1-1; a possible D gene is TRBD1 (5 bases). The CDR3 is 14 residues long. Germline CDR1 and CDR2: LGHNA and YSLEER. Trimming removed 0 bases from V and 2 bases from J, with 7 bases in between.

The CDR3 nucleotides are TGTGCCAGCAGTTACCAAGGGACTTCCAGGGACACTGAAGCTTTCTTT. This codes for CASSYQGTSRDTEAFF. The chain employs TRBV6-5 and TRBJ1-1; perhaps TRBD1 as D (5 bases). This CDR3 is built from 16 residues. Per germline, CDR1 MNHEY and CDR2 SVGAGI. Trimming took off 2 bases at V and 3 bases at J, with 16 bases between the two ends.

The chain has TRBV5-4 and TRBJ1-3, with 9 bases matching TRBD1. V trimming: 6 bases; J trimming: 7 bases; junction bases outside the gene matches: 8. Per germline, CDR1 SGHNT and CDR2 YYREEE (reference sequence). The CDR3 spans 14 residues. Here the CDR3 reads CASTSKDRGNTIYF. In nucleotides, the CDR3 is TGTGCCAGCACCTCCAAGGACAGGGGCAACACCATATATTTT. Drawing the rest from reference TRBV5-4 and TRBJ1-3, the complete variable domain is ETGVTQSPTHLIKTRGQQVTLRCSSQSGHNTVSWYQQALGQGPQFIFQYYREEENGRGNFPPRFSGLQFPNYSSELNVNALELDDSALYLCASTSKDRGNTIYFGEGSWLTVV.

CDR3 DNA sequence: TGTGCCAGCAGCTTCGGCAGGGGCAGCGAGCAGTACTTC. Amino acids: CASSFGRGSEQYF. The chain couples TRBV5-4 to TRBJ2-7; tentative D call: TRBD1 (6 bases). V lost 2 bases and J lost 6, with 12 bases in between. The CDR3 contains 13 residues. In germline, CDR1 is SGHNT, CDR2 YYREEE (reference sequence).

This clone was counted a few times. The DNA for the CDR3 is TGTGCCAGCAGCGCAGCGCCAGCGGGGGGGACGAACAATGAGCAGTTCTTC. This encodes CASSAAPAGGTNNEQFF. This chain connects TRBV9 to TRBJ2-1; 10 positions agree with TRBD2. The CDR3 length is 17 residues. Germline V lookup: CDR1 SGDLS, CDR2 YYNGEE. V lost 3 bases and J lost 5; bases outside the gene matches: 11.

The rearrangement joins TRBV5-1 to TRBJ2-7, with TRBD2 as a possible D gene (5 bases). There are 15 residues in the CDR3. The V end lost 1 base, the J end lost 3 bases, and 14 bases lay between the germline ends. CDR1 SGHRS and CDR2 YFSETQ come from the germline V gene. CDR3 sequence: CASSLNIVAGYEQYF. Written as DNA, the CDR3 is TGCGCCAGCAGCTTGAATATAGTGGCGGGCTACGAGCAGTACTTC.

The rearrangement links TRBV2 to TRBJ2-7; 7 bases are a match to TRBD1. Trimming at V came to 7 bases and at J to 3 bases, leaving 15 bases not matched to a gene. This CDR3 has 16 residues. Germline V gives CDR1 SNHLY, CDR2 FYNNEI. The CDR3 is CASITDRLRIFYEQYF. In DNA, the CDR3 is TGTGCCAGCATCACGGACAGGCTTCGGATTTTCTACGAGCAGTACTTC.

The chain has TRBV7-6 and TRBJ2-1, with 11 nucleotides matching TRBD2. This CDR3 is 16 amino acids long. Germline V gives CDR1 SGHVS, CDR2 FNYEAQ. The J segment lost 1 base and the V segment lost 6 bases, leaving 5 bases of the junction unmatched. The CDR3 DNA sequence: TGTGCCAGCAGGCCAACTAGCGGGGGATCCTACAATGAGCAGTTCTTC. This translates into CASRPTSGGSYNEQFF.

The chain recombines TRBV15 with TRBJ2-3, with 7 bases fitting TRBD2. The V and J ends lost 2 bases and 4 bases, in that order; junction bases with no gene match: 6. Germline V gives CDR1 LNHNV, CDR2 YYDKDF (reference sequence). This CDR3 contains 15 residues. Here the CDR3 DNA reads TGTGCCACCAGCAGAAGATCTGGGGGGGCAGATACGCAGTATTTT. Translated: CATSRRSGGADTQYF.

The rearrangement links TRBV9 to TRBJ2-2, with TRBD1 as a possible D gene (6 bases). Germline V gives CDR1 SGDLS, CDR2 YYNGEE. With 3 bases removed from V and 5 bases from J, the gap between germline ends came to 8 bases. The CDR3 loop spans 13 amino acids. In nucleotides, the CDR3 is TGTGCCAGCAGCGCAGGGGAAACCGGGGAGCTGTTTTTT. This gives the protein CASSAGETGELFF.

This chain uses TRBV7-9 with TRBJ1-5; possible D gene TRBD1, 5 bases. CDR3 length equals 15 residues. The germline V gene has CDR1 SEHNR and CDR2 FQNEAQ (reference sequence). Deletions cut 7 bases from V and 4 bases from J, with 17 bases between. The CDR3 loop is CASTPGEGINQPQHF. The CDR3 DNA follows: TGTGCCAGCACCCCGGGGGAGGGTATTAATCAGCCCCAGCATTTT.

CDR3 DNA: TGTGCCAGCAGTGCGGCGGATCGGATCAATCAGCCCCAGCATTTT. Its protein product is CASSAADRINQPQHF. This sequence joins TRBV6-5 and TRBJ1-5, with D uncertain. The CDR3 consists of 15 residues. The V gene lost 5 bases and the J gene lost 3 bases, with 14 bases spanning the gap. The germline CDR1 and CDR2 sequences are MNHEY and SVGAGI.

This clone was seen a single time. The V gene is TRBV7-2, the J gene TRBJ1-5; the D is unclear. V was pared by 5 bases and J by 4 bases, with 9 bases between. The germline V gene encodes CDR1 SGHTA and CDR2 FQGNSA. The CDR3 sequence is 13 residues long. The CDR3 region is CASSRSGNQPQHF. In DNA, the CDR3 is TGTGCCAGCAGCCGGTCGGGGAATCAGCCCCAGCATTTT.

The V and J genes are TRBV4-3 and TRBJ1-6, with D unresolved. Germline CDR1 and CDR2: LGHNA and YSLEER. With 0 bases removed from V and 8 bases from J, the gap between germline ends came to 8 bases. CDR3 size: 14 residues. This CDR3 is CASSQDAADSPLHF. DNA for the CDR3: TGCGCCAGCAGCCAAGATGCGGCAGATTCACCCCTCCACTTT.

The chain links TRBV18 to TRBJ1-2; no clear D. Per the germline V gene, CDR1 is KGHSH and CDR2 is LQKENI. The CDR3 contains 15 residues. Trimming left V 2 bases short and J 0 bases short, with 10 bases between. In nucleotides, the CDR3 is TGTGCCAGCTCACCAAATCGGGGTCCTAACTATGGCTACACCTTC. As protein: CASSPNRGPNYGYTF.

CDR3 bases: TGTGCCAGCAGCTGGGAGGGAGGGACTGAAGCTTTCTTT. Translated: CASSWEGGTEAFF. The gene calls are TRBV7-9 and TRBJ1-1; D is undetermined. V was shortened by 4 bases and J by 5 bases, with 11 bases between the two germline ends. The CDR3 loop spans 13 amino acids. The V gene's germline CDR1 is SEHNR and CDR2 FQNEAQ (reference sequence).

This clone was detected once. V gene TRBV10-1 combines with J gene TRBJ1-1; D is undetermined. CDR3 size: 14 residues. Germline V gives CDR1 WNHNN, CDR2 SYGVQD (reference sequence). Trimming pared 2 bases from V and 5 bases from J, leaving 12 bases between. This CDR3 is CASSEHRGFTEAFF. CDR3 coding DNA: TGCGCCAGCAGTGAGCACCGAGGGTTTACTGAAGCTTTCTTT.

This chain uses TRBV4-2 with TRBJ2-3, with a tentative D call TRBD2 (6 bases). CDR1 is LGHNA, CDR2 YNFKEQ, per germline. The CDR3 spans 15 residues. The V end was cut by 1 base, the J end by 1 base, with 9 bases between. CDR3 loop: CASSQAGGGTDTQYF. CDR3 in DNA: TGTGCCAGCAGCCAAGCCGGGGGAGGCACAGATACGCAGTATTTT.

In its sample, this clone was seen a few times. The CDR3 nucleotides are TGTGCCAGCTCACCCACAGGCGTGTCGGTGGCCAACGTCCTGACTTTC. Translation: CASSPTGVSVANVLTF. This chain links TRBV18 with TRBJ2-6; a weak D match, TRBD1 (5 bases). V was shortened by 3 bases and J by 6 bases, with 15 bases between the two germline ends. The germline gives CDR1 KGHSH, CDR2 LQKENI. The CDR3 sequence is 16 residues long.

The V gene is TRBV5-6, the J gene TRBJ1-1; no clear D gene. V was shortened by 0 bases and J by 11 bases, with 14 bases between the two germline ends. Germline V gene data show CDR1 as SGHDT and CDR2 as YYEEEE. The CDR3 loop spans 13 amino acids. In DNA form, the CDR3 reads TGTGCCAGCAGCTTGGGACTTTCTACGGGGGCTTTCTTT. Translation gives CASSLGLSTGAFF.

There are a few counts of this clone. The chain employs TRBV7-9 and TRBJ2-7; 10 bases fit TRBD1. V trimming: 8 bases; J trimming: 2 bases; junction bases outside the gene matches: 6. The V gene's germline CDR1 is SEHNR and CDR2 FQNEAQ (reference sequence). The CDR3 has 14 residues. CDR3 protein: CASVRTGGTYEQYF. The CDR3 DNA reads TGTGCCAGCGTCCGGACAGGGGGGACCTACGAGCAGTACTTC.